A single sample is the source of the 8 T cell receptor beta chains below, sequenced in a study of cytomegalovirus exposure and HLA in healthy donors. Use of 60 Vbeta and 13 Jbeta primers characterized the PCR. Assay: immunoSEQ multiplex PCR; the TCRdb copy retains only in-frame clones and omits some. The sample contains 60,000 to 70,000 clones, approximately 80% of which appear only once. The specimen was PBMCs. The receptors were gathered from a man aged 18 to 35 in good health and CMV-seropositive.

A few counts support this clone. The rearrangement uses TRBV28 and TRBJ1-1; no reliable D call. V dropped 6 bases and J dropped 5 bases, with 13 bases sitting between them. CDR1 MDHEN and CDR2 SYDVKM come from the germline V gene. The CDR3 contains 13 residues. The CDR3 nucleotides read TGTGCCAGCAGCCCCAGACTGTATACTGAAGCTTTCTTT. Its protein product is CASSPRLYTEAFF.

The gene calls are TRBV6-1 and TRBJ1-1, with 8 bases fitting TRBD1. V was clipped by 5 bases and J by 1 base; unmatched bases: 6. The CDR3 spans 15 residues. Germline assignment: CDR1 MNHNS and CDR2 SASEGT. For the CDR3, the DNA is TGTGCCAGCAGTCCAAGTGGGACAGGGAACACTGAAGCTTTCTTT. Encoded protein: CASSPSGTGNTEAFF.

V is TRBV2 and J is TRBJ1-1; maybe TRBD1 (5 bases). Germline CDR1 and CDR2: SNHLY and FYNNEI. The CDR3 runs 14 residues. V was pared by 6 bases and J by 1 base, with 12 bases between. The CDR3 bases are TGTGCCAGCAGCCAAGCGGGGGGGAACACTGAAGCTTTCTTT. Protein sequence: CASSQAGGNTEAFF. The full variable domain, rest sourced from reference TRBV2 and TRBJ1-1, is EPEVTQTPSHQVTQMGQEVILRCVPISNHLYFYWYRQILGQKVEFLVSFYNNEISEKSEIFDDQFSVERPDGSNFTLKIRSTKLEDSAMYFCASSQAGGNTEAFFGQGTRLTVV.

This chain connects TRBV11-2 to TRBJ2-3; D is unclear. Germline CDR1 is SGHAT and CDR2 is FQNNGV. CDR3 length: 12 amino acids. Trimming took off 5 bases at V and 3 bases at J, with 6 bases between the two ends. The CDR3 DNA reads as TGTGCCAGCAGCCGTTATACAGATACGCAGTATTTT. Translating gives CASSRYTDTQYF.

J is TRBJ2-7 and V is TRBV10-2; D may be TRBD1 (5 bases). The V gene's germline CDR1 is WSHSY and CDR2 SAAADI. The CDR3 consists of 13 residues. The V end lost 7 bases, the J end lost 6 bases, and 16 bases lay between the germline ends. Written as DNA, the CDR3 is TGCGCCAGCACCGGGCAGGGCAGAGGCGAGCAGTACTTC. Translation gives CASTGQGRGEQYF.

V and J are TRBV6-1 and TRBJ1-4; TRBD1 is a possible D gene (6 bases). Germline V gene lookup returns CDR1 MNHNS and CDR2 SASEGT. The V gene lost 6 bases and the J gene lost 8 bases, with 16 bases spanning the gap. The CDR3 has 14 amino acids. The CDR3 DNA reads TGTGCCAGCAGGAGAAGCACAGGGACAGAAAAACTGTTTTTT. This encodes CASRRSTGTEKLFF.

The chain couples TRBV9 to TRBJ1-4, with 8 bases matching TRBD1. This CDR3 has 15 residues. The germline gives CDR1 SGDLS, CDR2 YYNGEE. Trimming at V came to 3 bases and at J to 6 bases, leaving 7 bases not matched to a gene. CDR3 in DNA: TGTGCCAGCAGCGCAGGGGGCCAGGTTGATGAAAAACTGTTTTTT. It encodes CASSAGGQVDEKLFF.

The chain couples TRBV18 to TRBJ2-5; D is possibly TRBD2 (5 bases). This CDR3 has 15 amino acids. The germline V gene has CDR1 KGHSH and CDR2 LQKENI. V was shortened by 2 bases and J by 5 bases, with 15 bases between the two germline ends. The DNA of the CDR3 is TGTGCCAGCTCACCATCCAGCGGTCCTCGGGAGACCCAGTACTTC. Amino acid sequence: CASSPSSGPRETQYF.